This TCR beta chain was captured by sequencing in a study of blood T cell repertoires in COVID-19. Study context: Some COVID-19 samples were acute and others convalescent; all came from the United States, Italy and Spain. The cDNA or gDNA used as material had been derived from T cells, B-cell-depleted T cells, or PBMCs.

As processed by the authors: Amplification with reference gene primers provided the estimates of nucleated cell counts. Using immunoSEQ multiplex PCR, the repertoire was profiled, and TCRdb retains in-frame clones only, with some absent. V and J calls and clone size are copied from that table; D and trimming were computed from the DNA. Of approximately 23,000 clones in the sample, over 85% were seen once. The germline CDR1 and CDR2 sequences are SEHNR and FQNEAQ (reference sequence). V lost 2 bases, J lost 7 bases, and 6 bases lay in between. This CDR3 spans 12 amino acids. Material for sequencing was peripheral blood. The chain carries TRBV7-9 and TRBJ1-5; the D gene is possibly TRBD1 (5 bases). The receptor comes from a woman aged 80 or older with active COVID-19. This CDR3 is CASSLPGQPQHF. The CDR3 DNA is TGTGCCAGCAGCTTACCAGGGCAGCCCCAGCATTTT.